This T cell receptor (beta chain) was recorded in a study of shared clonotypes between healthy human individuals. Study-level points and caveats: Non-shared clonotypes were found to have lower generation probabilities than the clonotypes that were shared by all four of the sorted-subset donors.

Deep-level assay runs were performed. The assay was immunoSEQ multiplex PCR, and TCRdb's table has in-frame clones only and misses some. The top ten hold over 1.5% of the sample, which has over 2,000,000 clones, 80% to 95% seen once. The naive CD8 subset, CD45RO-negative cells positively selected for CCR7, excluded terminally differentiated effector memory CD45RA+ cells. Trimming removed 1 base from V and 1 base from J, with 13 bases in between. Germline CDR1 and CDR2: SGHVS and FQNEAQ. The length of the CDR3 is 16 residues. Notes on this clone: Antigen: not known.

The origin of this receptor is a man between 18 and 35 years old in good health. Some clones in this sample may be carry-over from other donors' samples. This chain links TRBV7-8 with TRBJ1-1, with a tentative D call TRBD1 (5 bases). The source material was naive CD8+ T cells from PBMCs. CDR3 nucleotides: TGTGCCAGCAGCTTAGAGAGGGTGGGGGGGAACACTGAAGCTTTCTTT. Amino acids: CASSLERVGGNTEAFF.